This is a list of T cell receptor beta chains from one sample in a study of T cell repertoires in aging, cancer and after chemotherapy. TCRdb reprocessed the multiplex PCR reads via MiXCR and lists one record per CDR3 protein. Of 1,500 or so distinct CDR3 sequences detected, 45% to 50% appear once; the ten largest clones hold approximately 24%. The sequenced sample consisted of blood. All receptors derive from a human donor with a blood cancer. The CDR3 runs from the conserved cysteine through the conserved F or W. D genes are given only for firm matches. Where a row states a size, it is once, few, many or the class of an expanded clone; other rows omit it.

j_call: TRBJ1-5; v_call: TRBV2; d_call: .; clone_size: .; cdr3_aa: CASSPGRSGNQPQHF; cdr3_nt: TGTGCCAGCAGTCCGGGACGCTCTGGCAATCAGCCCCAGCATTTT
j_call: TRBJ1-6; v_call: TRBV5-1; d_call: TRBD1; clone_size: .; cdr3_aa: CVSSMGTGGNSPLHF; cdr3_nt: TGCGTCAGCAGCATGGGGACAGGGGGTAATTCACCCCTCCACTTT
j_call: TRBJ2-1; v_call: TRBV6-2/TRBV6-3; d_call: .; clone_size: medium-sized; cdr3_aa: CASIRSPQYNEQFF; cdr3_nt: TGTGCCAGTATACGATCCCCGCAGTACAATGAGCAGTTCTTC
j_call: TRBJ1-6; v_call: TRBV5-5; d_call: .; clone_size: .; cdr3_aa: CASSTYRTVYNSPLHF; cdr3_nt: TGTGCCAGCAGCACATATCGGACAGTCTATAATTCACCCCTCCACTTT
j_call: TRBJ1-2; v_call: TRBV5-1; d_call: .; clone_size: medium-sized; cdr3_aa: CASSAEGDGYTF; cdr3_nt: TGCGCCAGCAGCGCGGAGGGAGATGGCTACACCTTC
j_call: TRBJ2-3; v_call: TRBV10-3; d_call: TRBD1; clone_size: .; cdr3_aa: CAITEGQGGADTQYF; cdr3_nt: TGTGCCATCACCGAGGGACAGGGTGGTGCAGATACGCAGTATTTT
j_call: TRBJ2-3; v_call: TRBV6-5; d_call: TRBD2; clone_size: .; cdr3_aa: CATSGGGSDTQYF; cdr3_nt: TGTGCCACCAGCGGGGGCGGGTCAGATACGCAGTATTTT
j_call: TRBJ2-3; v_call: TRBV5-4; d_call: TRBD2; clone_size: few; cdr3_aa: CASSRSDSGHTDTQYF; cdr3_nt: TGTGCCAGCAGCCGTTCGGATAGCGGGCATACAGATACGCAGTATTTT
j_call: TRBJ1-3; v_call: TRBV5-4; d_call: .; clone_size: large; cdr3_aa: CASSLDRGLSGNTIYF; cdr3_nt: TGTGCCAGCAGCTTGGATCGGGGGCTGTCTGGAAACACCATATATTTT
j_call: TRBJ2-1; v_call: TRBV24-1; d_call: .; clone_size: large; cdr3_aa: CATSDLEEQFF; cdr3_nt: TGTGCCACCAGTGATTTGGAGGAGCAGTTCTTC
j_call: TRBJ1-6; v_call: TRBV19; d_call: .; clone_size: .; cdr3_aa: CASSVWTANNSPLHF; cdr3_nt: TGTGCCAGTAGTGTCTGGACGGCTAATAATTCACCCCTCCACTTT
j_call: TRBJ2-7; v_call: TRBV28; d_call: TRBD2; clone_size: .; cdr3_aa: CASSPLAGGRNEQYF; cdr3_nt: TGTGCCAGCAGCCCACTAGCGGGAGGGCGAAACGAGCAGTACTTC
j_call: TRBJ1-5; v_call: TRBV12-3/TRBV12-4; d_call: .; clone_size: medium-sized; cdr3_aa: CASSLGLVNQPQHF; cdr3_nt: TGTGCCAGCAGTTTAGGACTTGTTAATCAGCCCCAGCATTTT
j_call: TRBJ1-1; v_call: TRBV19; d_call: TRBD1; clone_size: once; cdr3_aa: CASSIEGAVTEAFF; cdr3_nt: TGTGCCAGTAGTATCGAGGGGGCGGTCACTGAAGCTTTCTTT
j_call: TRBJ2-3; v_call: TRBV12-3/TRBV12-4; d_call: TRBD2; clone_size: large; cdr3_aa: CASSGLAGDVRLTDTQYF; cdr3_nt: TGTGCCAGCAGTGGACTAGCGGGAGATGTGAGGCTTACAGATACGCAGTATTTT
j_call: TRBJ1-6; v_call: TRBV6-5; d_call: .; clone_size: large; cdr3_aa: CASSYSRLRNNSPLHF; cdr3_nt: TGTGCCAGCAGTTACTCGAGGCTCCGGAATAATTCACCCCTCCACTTT
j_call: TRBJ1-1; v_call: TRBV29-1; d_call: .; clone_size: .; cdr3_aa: CSVSPTGRGTEAFF; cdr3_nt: TGCAGCGTGTCCCCTACAGGGAGGGGTACTGAAGCTTTCTTT
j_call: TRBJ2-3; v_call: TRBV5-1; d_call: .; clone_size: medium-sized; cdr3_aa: CASSLDGLSTDTQYF; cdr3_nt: TGCGCCAGCAGCTTGGACGGTCTTAGCACAGATACGCAGTATTTT
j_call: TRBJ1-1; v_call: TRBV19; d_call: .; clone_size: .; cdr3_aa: CASSIERGNTEAFF; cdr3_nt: TGTGCCAGTAGTATAGAGCGGGGGAACACTGAAGCTTTCTTT
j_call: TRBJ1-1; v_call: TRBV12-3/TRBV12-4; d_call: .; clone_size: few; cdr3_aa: CASSLGPNTEAFF; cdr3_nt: TGTGCCAGCAGTTTAGGTCCGAACACTGAAGCTTTCTTT
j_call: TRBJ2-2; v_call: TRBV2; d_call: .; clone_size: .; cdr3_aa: CASSYLGRGTGELFF; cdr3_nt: TGTGCCAGCAGTTACCTCGGCCGGGGGACCGGGGAGCTGTTTTTT
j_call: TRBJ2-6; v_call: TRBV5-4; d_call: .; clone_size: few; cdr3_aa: CASAAGANVLTF; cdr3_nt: TGTGCCAGCGCGGCTGGGGCCAACGTCCTGACTTTC
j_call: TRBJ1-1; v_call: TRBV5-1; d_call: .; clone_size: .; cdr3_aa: CASSLQGGFVTEAFF; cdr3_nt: TGCGCCAGCAGCTTGCAGGGTGGATTTGTCACTGAAGCTTTCTTT
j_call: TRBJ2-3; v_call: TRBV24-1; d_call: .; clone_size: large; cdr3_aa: CATSDFRGSTDTQYF; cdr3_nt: TGTGCCACCAGTGATTTCAGGGGTTCCACAGATACGCAGTATTTT
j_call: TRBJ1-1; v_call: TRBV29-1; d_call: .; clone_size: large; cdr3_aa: CSVARETMNTEAFF; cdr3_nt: TGCAGCGTCGCCCGAGAGACCATGAACACTGAAGCTTTCTTT
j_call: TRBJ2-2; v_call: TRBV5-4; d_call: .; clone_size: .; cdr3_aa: CASSLETNTGELFF; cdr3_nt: TGTGCCAGCAGCCTCGAAACGAACACCGGGGAGCTGTTTTTT
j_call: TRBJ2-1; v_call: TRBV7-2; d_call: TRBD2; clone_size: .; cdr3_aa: CASSANFGTSGYNEQFF; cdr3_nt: TGTGCCAGCAGCGCGAATTTCGGGACTAGCGGATACAATGAGCAGTTCTTC
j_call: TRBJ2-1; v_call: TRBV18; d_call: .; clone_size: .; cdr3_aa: CASSLARGASDYNEQFF; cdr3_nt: TGTGCCAGCTCACTCGCGCGAGGGGCATCGGATTACAATGAGCAGTTCTTC
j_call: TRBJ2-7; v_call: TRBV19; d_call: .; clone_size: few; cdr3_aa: CASRPGTLYEQYF; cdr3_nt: TGTGCCAGTAGACCCGGGACACTATACGAGCAGTACTTC
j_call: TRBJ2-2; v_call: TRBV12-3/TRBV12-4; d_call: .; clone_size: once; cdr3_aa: CASSVGLTGELFF; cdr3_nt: TGTGCCAGCAGCGTTGGGCTCACCGGGGAGCTGTTTTTT
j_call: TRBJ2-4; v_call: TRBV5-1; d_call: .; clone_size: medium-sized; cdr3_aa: CASSLAGVSVDIQYF; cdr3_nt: TGCGCCAGCAGCTTGGCAGGGGTCTCAGTAGACATTCAGTACTTC
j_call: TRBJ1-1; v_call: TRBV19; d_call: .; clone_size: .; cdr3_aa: CASTRALRTEAFF; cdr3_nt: TGTGCCAGTACGAGGGCGCTGCGCACTGAAGCTTTCTTT
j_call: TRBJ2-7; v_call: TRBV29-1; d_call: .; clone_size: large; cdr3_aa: CSVGGYYEQYF; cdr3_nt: TGCAGCGTCGGGGGTTACTACGAGCAGTACTTC
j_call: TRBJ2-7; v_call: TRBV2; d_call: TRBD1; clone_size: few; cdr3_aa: CASRTGTGVYEQYF; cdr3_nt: TGTGCCAGCAGGACCGGGACAGGGGTCTACGAGCAGTACTTC
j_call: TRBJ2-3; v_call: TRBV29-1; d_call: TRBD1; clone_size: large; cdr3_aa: CSADLDRAKDTQYF; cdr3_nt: TGCAGCGCCGACCTGGACAGGGCGAAAGATACGCAGTATTTT
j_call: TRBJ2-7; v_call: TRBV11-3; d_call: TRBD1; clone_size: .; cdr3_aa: CASSPGQAPYEQYF; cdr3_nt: TGTGCCAGCAGCCCCGGACAGGCACCATACGAGCAGTACTTC
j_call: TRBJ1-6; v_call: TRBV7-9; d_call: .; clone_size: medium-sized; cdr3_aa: CASSFAGDSPLHF; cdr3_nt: TGTGCCAGCAGCTTTGCAGGGGATTCACCCCTCCACTTT
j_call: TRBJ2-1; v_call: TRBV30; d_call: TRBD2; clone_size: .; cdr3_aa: CAWRAGGFPLNEQFF; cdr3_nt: TGTGCCTGGAGGGCGGGGGGATTCCCTCTCAATGAGCAGTTCTTC
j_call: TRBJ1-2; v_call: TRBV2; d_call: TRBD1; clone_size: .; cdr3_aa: CASTVVGTGNYGYTF; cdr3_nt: TGTGCCAGCACGGTCGTAGGGACAGGGAACTATGGCTACACCTTC
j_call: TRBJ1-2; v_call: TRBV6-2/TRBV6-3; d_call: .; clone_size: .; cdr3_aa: CASSLRAIHTRGYTF; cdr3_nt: TGTGCCAGCAGCCTAAGGGCGATCCACACGAGAGGCTACACCTTC
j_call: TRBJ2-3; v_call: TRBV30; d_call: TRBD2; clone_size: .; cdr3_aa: CAWSVRTSGTRGDTQYF; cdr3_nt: TGTGCCTGGAGTGTACGGACTAGCGGGACTCGGGGAGATACGCAGTATTTT
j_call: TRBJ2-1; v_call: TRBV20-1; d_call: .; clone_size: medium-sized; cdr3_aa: CSALSAAPSSYNEQFF; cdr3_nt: TGCAGTGCCTTAAGCGCTGCACCAAGCTCCTACAATGAGCAGTTCTTC
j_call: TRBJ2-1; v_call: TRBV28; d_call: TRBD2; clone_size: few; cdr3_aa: CASSSRGSSYNEQFF; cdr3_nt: TGTGCCAGCAGTTCCCGCGGGAGCTCCTACAATGAGCAGTTCTTC
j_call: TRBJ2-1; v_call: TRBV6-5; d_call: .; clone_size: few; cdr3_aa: CASGVAGSTYNEQFF; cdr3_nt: TGTGCCAGCGGAGTGGCGGGGTCAACATACAATGAGCAGTTCTTC
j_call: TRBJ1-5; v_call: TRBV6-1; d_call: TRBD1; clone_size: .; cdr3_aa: CASQTGVGQPQHF; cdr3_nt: TGTGCCAGCCAGACAGGGGTCGGTCAGCCCCAGCATTTT
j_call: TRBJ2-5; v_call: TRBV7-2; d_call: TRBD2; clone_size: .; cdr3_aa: CASSPGTSGSLKTQYF; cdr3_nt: TGTGCCAGCAGCCCAGGGACTAGCGGGAGTTTAAAGACCCAGTACTTC
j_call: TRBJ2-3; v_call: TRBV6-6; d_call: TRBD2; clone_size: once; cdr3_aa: CASSELAGGAPTDTQYF; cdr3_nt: TGTGCCAGCAGTGAACTAGCGGGGGGGGCCCCCACAGATACGCAGTATTTT
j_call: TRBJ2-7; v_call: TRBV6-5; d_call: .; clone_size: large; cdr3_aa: CASSYSHNYEQYF; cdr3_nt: TGTGCCAGCAGTTACTCCCACAACTACGAGCAGTACTTC
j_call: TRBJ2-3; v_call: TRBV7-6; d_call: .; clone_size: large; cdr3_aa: CASSFLRNTDTQYF; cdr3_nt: TGTGCCAGCAGCTTTTTGAGGAACACAGATACGCAGTATTTT
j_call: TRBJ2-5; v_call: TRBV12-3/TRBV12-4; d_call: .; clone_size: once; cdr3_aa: CASSLILQETQYF; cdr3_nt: TGTGCCAGCAGCCTTATCCTCCAAGAGACCCAGTACTTC
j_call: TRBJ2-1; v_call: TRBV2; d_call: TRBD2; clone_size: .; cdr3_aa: CARSGGSSYNEQFF; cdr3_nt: TGTGCCAGGAGCGGGGGCAGCTCCTACAATGAGCAGTTCTTC